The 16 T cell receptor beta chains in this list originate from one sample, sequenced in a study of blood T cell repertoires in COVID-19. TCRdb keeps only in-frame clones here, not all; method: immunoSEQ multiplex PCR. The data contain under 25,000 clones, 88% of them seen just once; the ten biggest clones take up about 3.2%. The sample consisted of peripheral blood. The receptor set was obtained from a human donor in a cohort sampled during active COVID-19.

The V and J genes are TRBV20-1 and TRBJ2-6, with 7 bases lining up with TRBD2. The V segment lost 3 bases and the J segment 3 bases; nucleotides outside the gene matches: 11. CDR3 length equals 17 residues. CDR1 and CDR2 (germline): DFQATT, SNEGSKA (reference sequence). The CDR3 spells CSASSLAAWRGANVLTF. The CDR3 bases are TGCAGTGCTAGTTCGCTAGCGGCCTGGCGTGGGGCCAACGTCCTGACTTTC.

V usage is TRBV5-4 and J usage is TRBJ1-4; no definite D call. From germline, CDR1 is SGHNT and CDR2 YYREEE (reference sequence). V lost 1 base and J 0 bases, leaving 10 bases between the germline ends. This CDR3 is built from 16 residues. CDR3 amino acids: CASSLPGDATNEKLFF. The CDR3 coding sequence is TGTGCCAGCAGCTTGCCCGGGGATGCAACTAATGAAAAACTGTTTTTT.

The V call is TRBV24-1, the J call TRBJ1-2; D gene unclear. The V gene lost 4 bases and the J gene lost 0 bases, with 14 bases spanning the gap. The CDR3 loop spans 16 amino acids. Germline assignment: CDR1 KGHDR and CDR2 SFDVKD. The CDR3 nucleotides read TGTGCCACCAGTGACCCCCCCGGAGGCACTAACTATGGCTACACCTTC. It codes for CATSDPPGGTNYGYTF.

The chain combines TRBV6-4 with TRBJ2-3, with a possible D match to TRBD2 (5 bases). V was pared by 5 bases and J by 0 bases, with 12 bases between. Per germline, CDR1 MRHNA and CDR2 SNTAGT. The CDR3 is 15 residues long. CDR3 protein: CASSYSAASTDTQYF. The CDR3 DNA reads TGTGCCAGCAGTTATTCAGCGGCTAGCACAGATACGCAGTATTTT.

CDR3 loop: CASSAGQSSYNSPLHF. CDR3 sequence (DNA): TGTGCCAGCAGTGCAGGACAGAGCTCCTATAATTCACCCCTCCACTTT. V and J are TRBV28 and TRBJ1-6; possibly TRBD1 for D (6 bases). This CDR3 spans 16 amino acids. Germline V gene data show CDR1 as MDHEN and CDR2 as SYDVKM. Trimming stripped 5 bases from V and 0 bases from J, with 11 bases between.

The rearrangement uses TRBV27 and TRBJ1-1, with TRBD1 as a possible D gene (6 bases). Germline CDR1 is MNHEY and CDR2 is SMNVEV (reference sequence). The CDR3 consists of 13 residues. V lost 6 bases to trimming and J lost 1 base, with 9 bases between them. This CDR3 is CASSADRNTEAFF. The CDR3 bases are TGTGCCAGCAGCGCGGACAGGAACACTGAAGCTTTCTTT.

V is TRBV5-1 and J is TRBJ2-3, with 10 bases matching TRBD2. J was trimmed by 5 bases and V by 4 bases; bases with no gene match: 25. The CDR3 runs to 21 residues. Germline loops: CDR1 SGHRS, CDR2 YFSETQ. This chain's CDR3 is CASSADSRALNLAGEGDTQYF. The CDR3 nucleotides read TGCGCCAGCAGCGCGGATTCCAGGGCACTTAATCTAGCGGGAGAGGGAGATACGCAGTATTTT.

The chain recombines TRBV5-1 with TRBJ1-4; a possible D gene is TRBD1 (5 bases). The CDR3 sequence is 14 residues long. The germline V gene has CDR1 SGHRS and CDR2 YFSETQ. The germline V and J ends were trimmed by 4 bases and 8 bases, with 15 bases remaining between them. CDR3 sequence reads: CASSPAGGSEKLFF. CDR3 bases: TGCGCCAGCAGCCCAGCGGGGGGATCCGAAAAACTGTTTTTT.

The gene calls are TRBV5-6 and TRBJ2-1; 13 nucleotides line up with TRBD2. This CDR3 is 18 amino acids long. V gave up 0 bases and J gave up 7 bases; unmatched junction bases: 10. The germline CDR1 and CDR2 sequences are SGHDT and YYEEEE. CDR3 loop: CASSLAPWTSGSFNEQFF. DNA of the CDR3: TGTGCCAGCAGCTTGGCCCCCTGGACTAGCGGGAGTTTTAATGAGCAGTTCTTC.

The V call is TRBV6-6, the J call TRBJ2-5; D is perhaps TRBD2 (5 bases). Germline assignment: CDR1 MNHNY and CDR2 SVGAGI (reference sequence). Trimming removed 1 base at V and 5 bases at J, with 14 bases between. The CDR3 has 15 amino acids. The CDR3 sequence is CASSYYATSGETQYF. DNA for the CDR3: TGTGCCAGCAGTTACTACGCTACCTCGGGGGAGACCCAGTACTTC.

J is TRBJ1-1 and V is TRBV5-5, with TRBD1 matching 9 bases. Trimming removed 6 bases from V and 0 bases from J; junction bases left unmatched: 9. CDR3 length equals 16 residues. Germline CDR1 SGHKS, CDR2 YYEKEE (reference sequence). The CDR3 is CASTVPGQGMNTEAFF. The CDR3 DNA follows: TGTGCCAGCACCGTCCCGGGACAGGGAATGAACACTGAAGCTTTCTTT.

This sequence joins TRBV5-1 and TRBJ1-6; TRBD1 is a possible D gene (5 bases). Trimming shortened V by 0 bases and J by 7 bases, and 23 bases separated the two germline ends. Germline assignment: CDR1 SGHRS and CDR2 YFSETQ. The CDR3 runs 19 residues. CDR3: CASSLAPTVIFRGNSPLHF. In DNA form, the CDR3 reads TGCGCCAGCAGCTTGGCCCCTACAGTAATTTTTCGGGGGAATTCACCCCTCCACTTT. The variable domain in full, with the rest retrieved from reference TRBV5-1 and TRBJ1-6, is KAGVTQTPRYLIKTRGQQVTLSCSPISGHRSVSWYQQTPGQGLQFLFEYFSETQRNKGNFPGRFSGRQFSNSRSEMNVSTLELGDSALYLCASSLAPTVIFRGNSPLHFGNGTRLTVT.

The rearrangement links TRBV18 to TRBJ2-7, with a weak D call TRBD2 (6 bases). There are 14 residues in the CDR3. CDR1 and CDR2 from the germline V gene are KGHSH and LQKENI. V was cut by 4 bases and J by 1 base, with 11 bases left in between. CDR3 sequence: CASSLREPSYEQYF. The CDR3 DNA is TGTGCCAGCTCACTTCGGGAGCCTTCCTACGAGCAGTACTTC.

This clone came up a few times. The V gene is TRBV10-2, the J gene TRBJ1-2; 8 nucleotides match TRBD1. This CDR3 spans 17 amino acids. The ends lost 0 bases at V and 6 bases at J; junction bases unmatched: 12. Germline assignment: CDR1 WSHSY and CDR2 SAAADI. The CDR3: CASSESPLDRGGDGYTF. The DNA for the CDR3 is TGCGCCAGCAGTGAGTCGCCCCTCGACAGGGGAGGTGATGGCTACACCTTC.

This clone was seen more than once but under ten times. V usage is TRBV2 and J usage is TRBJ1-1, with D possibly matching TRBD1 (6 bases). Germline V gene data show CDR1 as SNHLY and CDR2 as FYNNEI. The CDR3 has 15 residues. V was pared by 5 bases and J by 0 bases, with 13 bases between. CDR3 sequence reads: CASSSGQTLNTEAFF. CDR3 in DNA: TGTGCCAGCAGTTCCGGACAGACTTTGAACACTGAAGCTTTCTTT.

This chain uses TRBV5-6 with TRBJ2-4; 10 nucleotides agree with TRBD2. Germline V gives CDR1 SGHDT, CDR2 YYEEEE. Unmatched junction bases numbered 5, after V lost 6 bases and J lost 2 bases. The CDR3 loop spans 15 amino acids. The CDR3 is CASKREGSPKNIQYF. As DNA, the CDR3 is TGTGCCAGCAAGCGGGAGGGCAGCCCCAAAAACATTCAGTACTTC.